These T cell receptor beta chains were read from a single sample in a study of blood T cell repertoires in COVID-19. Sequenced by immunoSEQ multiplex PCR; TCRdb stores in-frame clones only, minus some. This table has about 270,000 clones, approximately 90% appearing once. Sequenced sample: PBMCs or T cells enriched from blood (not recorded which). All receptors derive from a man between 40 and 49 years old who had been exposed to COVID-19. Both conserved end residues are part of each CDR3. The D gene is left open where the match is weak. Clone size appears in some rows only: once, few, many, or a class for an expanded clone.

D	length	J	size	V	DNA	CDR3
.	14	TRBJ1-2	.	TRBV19	TGTGCCAGTACCAAAGGGGTGCTTTTTGGAGGCTACACCTTC	CASTKGVLFGGYTF
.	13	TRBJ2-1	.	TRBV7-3	TGTGCCAGCAGCTTACCCCCCTCCAATGAGCAGTTCTTC	CASSLPPSNEQFF
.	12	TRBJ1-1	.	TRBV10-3	TGTGCCATAGGACAGAGAGAAACTGAAGCTTTCTTT	CAIGQRETEAFF
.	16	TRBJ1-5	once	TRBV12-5	TGTGCTAGTGGTTTTGACGGGGGTGCGGGAAATCAGCCCCAGCATTTT	CASGFDGGAGNQPQHF
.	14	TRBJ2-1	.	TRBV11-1	TGTGCCAGCAGCTTACGGCGGGACTACAATGAGCAGTTCTTC	CASSLRRDYNEQFF
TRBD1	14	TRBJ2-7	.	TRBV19	TGTGCCAGTAGCGGGACAGCCAACGCCTACGAGCAGTACTTC	CASSGTANAYEQYF
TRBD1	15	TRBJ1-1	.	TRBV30	TGTGCCTGGAGGGGACAGGGGGCGTCGAACACTGAAGCTTTCTTT	CAWRGQGASNTEAFF
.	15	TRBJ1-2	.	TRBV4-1	TGCGCCAGCAGCCAAGAAGCCAGGGAGGGCTATGGCTACACCTTC	CASSQEAREGYGYTF
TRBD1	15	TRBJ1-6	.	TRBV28	TGTGCCAGCAGTTTCCGGGACAGGTATAATTCACCCCTCCACTTT	CASSFRDRYNSPLHF
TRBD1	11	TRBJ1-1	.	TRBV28	TGTGCCACGACAGGGTCCACTGAAGCTTTCTTT	CATTGSTEAFF
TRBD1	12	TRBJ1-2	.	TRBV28	TGTGCCAGCAGTTCACAGGGGTTTGGCTACACCTTC	CASSSQGFGYTF
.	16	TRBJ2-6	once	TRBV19	TGTGCCAGTAGTATAGGGTCCAGGACTGGGGCCAACGTCCTGACTTTC	CASSIGSRTGANVLTF
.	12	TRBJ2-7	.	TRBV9	TGTGCCAGCAGTGGGGCGGGATACGAGCAGTACTTC	CASSGAGYEQYF
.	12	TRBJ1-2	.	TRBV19	TGTGCCAGCAGGGGCGACATTAATGGCTACACCTTC	CASRGDINGYTF
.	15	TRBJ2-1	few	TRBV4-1	TGCGCCAGCAGCCAAGAGGGGAGCAGCTACAATGAGCAGTTCTTC	CASSQEGSSYNEQFF
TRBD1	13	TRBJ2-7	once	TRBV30	TGTGCCTGGTCCCCGGGACAGGGTTACGAGCAGTACTTC	CAWSPGQGYEQYF
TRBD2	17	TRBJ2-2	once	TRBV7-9	TGTGCCAGCAGCCGACTAGCGGGAGGAATCAACACCGGGGAGCTGTTTTTT	CASSRLAGGINTGELFF
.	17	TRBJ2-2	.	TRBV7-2	TGTGCCAGCAGCTTAGGGGGTTGGAGGGTGAACACCGGGGAGCTGTTTTTT	CASSLGGWRVNTGELFF
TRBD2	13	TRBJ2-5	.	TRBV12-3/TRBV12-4	TGTGCCAGCACCGTCGGGGGGAGGGAGACCCAGTACTTC	CASTVGGRETQYF
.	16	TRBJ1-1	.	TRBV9	TGTGCCAGCAGGCCTGGTGGGGGGTCTCTGAACACTGAAGCTTTCTTT	CASRPGGGSLNTEAFF
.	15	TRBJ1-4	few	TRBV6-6	TGTGCCAGCAGTCCTGGGACATTTTGGGATGAAAAACTGTTTTTT	CASSPGTFWDEKLFF
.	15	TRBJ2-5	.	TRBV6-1	TGTGCCAGCAGTGAATTAGGGGGAGGGCCTGTGACCCAGTACTTC	CASSELGGGPVTQYF
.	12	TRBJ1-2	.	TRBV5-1	TGCGCCAGCAGCTTCTCAGGGGAAGGCTACACCTTC	CASSFSGEGYTF
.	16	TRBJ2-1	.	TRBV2	TGTGCCAGCAGTGTGGTACAGACCCAACTCAACAATGAGCAGTTCTTC	CASSVVQTQLNNEQFF
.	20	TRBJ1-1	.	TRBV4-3	TGCGCCAGCAGCCAAGATTTTTGGGATTCGGGAGACAGAGAGAACACTGAAGCTTTCTTT	CASSQDFWDSGDRENTEAFF
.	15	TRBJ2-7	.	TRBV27	TGTGCCAGCAGTTTGTTGCCAGGGGTATCCTACGAGCAGTACTTC	CASSLLPGVSYEQYF
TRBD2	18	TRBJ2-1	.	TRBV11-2	TGTGCCAGCAGCTCGGGACTAGCGGGAGCGAACCCTAACAATGAGCAGTTCTTC	CASSSGLAGANPNNEQFF
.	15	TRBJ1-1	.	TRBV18	TGTGCCAGCTCACCGATGGGGCCCCTGAACACTGAAGCTTTCTTT	CASSPMGPLNTEAFF
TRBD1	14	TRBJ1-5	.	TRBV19	TGTGCCAGTAGTGCCGGGACAGGGAATCAGCCCCAGCATTTT	CASSAGTGNQPQHF
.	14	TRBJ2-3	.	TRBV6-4	TGTGCCAGCAGTGTCTCATCTGGCACAGATACGCAGTATTTT	CASSVSSGTDTQYF
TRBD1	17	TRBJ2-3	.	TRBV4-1	TGCGCCAGCAGCCAAGCTCCCACAGGGGGCGCCGCAGATACGCAGTATTTT	CASSQAPTGGAADTQYF
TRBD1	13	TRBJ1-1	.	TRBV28	TGTGCCAGCGGAAGACAGGGGACCTCTGAAGCTTTCTTT	CASGRQGTSEAFF
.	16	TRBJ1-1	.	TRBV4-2	TGTGCCAGCAGCCAAGTTCCAGGGCCGAGGGGGACTGAAGCTTTCTTT	CASSQVPGPRGTEAFF
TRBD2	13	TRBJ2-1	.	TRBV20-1	TGCAGTGCTAGTCAGCGGGAGTTCTATGAGCAGTTCTTC	CSASQREFYEQFF